These 30 T cell receptor beta chains share one sample of origin, sequenced in a study of cytomegalovirus exposure and HLA in healthy donors. The PCR made use of 60 Vbeta and 13 Jbeta primers. Produced via immunoSEQ multiplex PCR; TCRdb's table is partial and in-frame only. The table lists 120,000 or so clones, about 72% of them singletons. The sample comprised PBMCs. These receptors were obtained from a young man in good health and CMV-seropositive.

The chain has TRBV2 and TRBJ1-4; no firm D call. The CDR3 length is 13 residues. V gave up 4 bases and J gave up 3 bases, with 6 bases separating them. Germline-derived CDR1 and CDR2 are SNHLY and FYNNEI. The CDR3 sequence: CASSGTANEKLFF. The CDR3 DNA reads as TGTGCCAGCAGTGGTACGGCTAATGAAAAACTGTTTTTT.

V is TRBV7-6 and J is TRBJ1-5; no clear D. The CDR3 extends over 15 amino acids. Germline assignment: CDR1 SGHVS and CDR2 FNYEAQ. V lost 2 bases, J lost 0 bases, and 8 bases lay in between. In DNA form, the CDR3 reads TGTGCCAGCAGCTTATCAGGATATAGCAATCAGCCCCAGCATTTT. Its protein product is CASSLSGYSNQPQHF. The whole variable domain, remainder taken from reference TRBV7-6 and TRBJ1-5, is GAGVSQSPRYKVTKRGQDVALRCDPISGHVSLYWYRQALGQGPEFLTYFNYEAQQDKSGLPNDRFSAERPEGSISTLTIQRTEQRDSAMYRCASSLSGYSNQPQHFGDGTRLSIL.

V and J are TRBV5-5 and TRBJ1-1; TRBD1 aligns across 7 bases. Trimming cost V 4 bases and J 5 bases; bases outside gene matches: 5. CDR3 length: 13 amino acids. Germline V gene lookup returns CDR1 SGHKS and CDR2 YYEKEE (reference sequence). CDR3 coding DNA: TGTGCCAGCAGCGGAGACAGGGCGACTGAAGCTTTCTTT. Protein sequence: CASSGDRATEAFF.

The chain links TRBV7-2 to TRBJ1-5, with D unclear. The CDR3 totals 18 residues. CDR1 is SGHTA and CDR2 is FQGNSA in the germline V gene. V dropped 2 bases and J dropped 0 bases, with 17 bases sitting between them. The CDR3 protein is CASSLISARLYSNQPQHF. Written as DNA, the CDR3 is TGTGCCAGCAGCTTAATATCCGCGCGGCTTTATAGCAATCAGCCCCAGCATTTT.

The chain is built from TRBV5-1 and TRBJ1-4; D is perhaps TRBD1 (6 bases). Looked up from germline, CDR1 is SGHRS and CDR2 is YFSETQ. The CDR3 loop spans 15 amino acids. Trimming stripped 0 bases from V and 8 bases from J, with 14 bases between. Written as DNA, the CDR3 is TGCGCCAGCAGCTTGGGAGGGGGAAGCCTAGAAAAACTGTTTTTT. Protein sequence: CASSLGGGSLEKLFF. Filled out from reference TRBV5-1 and TRBJ1-4, the complete variable domain reads KAGVTQTPRYLIKTRGQQVTLSCSPISGHRSVSWYQQTPGQGLQFLFEYFSETQRNKGNFPGRFSGRQFSNSRSEMNVSTLELGDSALYLCASSLGGGSLEKLFFGSGTQLSVL.

V gene TRBV5-1 combines with J gene TRBJ2-3; D might be TRBD2 (5 bases). V lost 4 bases and J 7 bases, leaving 25 bases between the germline ends. The length of the CDR3 is 17 residues. Germline V gene data show CDR1 as SGHRS and CDR2 as YFSETQ. As DNA, the CDR3 is TGCGCCAGCAGCGTAGGAGCGGTTGTTCTTGAATGGAATACGCAGTATTTT. Translated, it gives CASSVGAVVLEWNTQYF.

This rearrangement joins TRBV30 to TRBJ1-2; possibly TRBD1 for D (5 bases). CDR3 length equals 12 residues. Trimming took off 6 bases at V and 5 bases at J, with 13 bases between the two ends. Germline V gene sequence: CDR1 GTSNPN, CDR2 SVGIG (reference sequence). CDR3 loop: CACPSRVYGYTF. The CDR3 nucleotides are TGTGCCTGCCCATCCAGGGTTTATGGCTACACCTTC.

The V call is TRBV2, the J call TRBJ2-5; TRBD1 aligns across 7 bases. Germline V gene data show CDR1 as SNHLY and CDR2 as FYNNEI. V lost 8 bases to trimming and J lost 2 bases; unmatched junction nucleotides: 14. The CDR3 has 16 amino acids. Written as DNA, the CDR3 is TGTGCCAGCGACCGGGACAGACAAAATTTTCAAGAGACCCAGTACTTC. Protein product: CASDRDRQNFQETQYF.

The genes are TRBV2 and TRBJ1-1; tentatively, D is TRBD1 (5 bases). Trimming stripped 1 base from V and 3 bases from J, with 15 bases between. Germline CDR1 reads SNHLY; CDR2 reads FYNNEI. This CDR3 is 16 amino acids long. Here the CDR3 DNA reads TGTGCCAGCAGTGAAGTGGTTTCGATAGGGGACACTGAAGCTTTCTTT. It encodes CASSEVVSIGDTEAFF.

This chain links TRBV27 with TRBJ2-7; 14 bases map to TRBD2. The CDR3 runs to 14 residues. Trimming removed 8 bases from V and 7 bases from J; junction bases left unmatched: 7. Germline CDR1 is MNHEY and CDR2 is SMNVEV (reference sequence). The CDR3 nucleotides read TGTGCCAGCTCGGGACTAGCGGGAGCGGGGGAGCAGTACTTC. This gives the protein CASSGLAGAGEQYF.

This chain joins TRBV6-1 and TRBJ2-7, with D perhaps TRBD2 (6 bases). Germline V lookup: CDR1 MNHNS, CDR2 SASEGT. Between the trimmed V and J ends, which lost 6 bases and 3 bases, there was a span of 12 bases. The CDR3 covers 13 residues. This CDR3 reads CASSRGTNYEQYF. In DNA, the CDR3 is TGTGCCAGCAGCCGCGGGACCAACTACGAGCAGTACTTC.

The CDR3 spells CASSVRGDTYNEQFF. CDR3 nucleotide sequence: TGTGCCAGCAGCGTTCGGGGGGATACCTACAATGAGCAGTTCTTC. The gene calls are TRBV9 and TRBJ2-1; 7 bases line up with TRBD2. CDR3 length: 15 amino acids. With 2 bases clipped from V and 2 bases from J, the junction kept 4 bases outside the gene matches. CDR1 and CDR2 from the germline V gene are SGDLS and YYNGEE.

This sequence joins TRBV11-2 and TRBJ2-7; tentatively, D is TRBD1 (5 bases). V was clipped by 4 bases and J by 0 bases, with 13 bases between them. Germline V gives CDR1 SGHAT, CDR2 FQNNGV. This CDR3 has 15 amino acids. The CDR3 protein is CASSSWTNPSYEQYF. CDR3 sequence (DNA): TGTGCCAGCAGCTCTTGGACAAACCCCTCCTACGAGCAGTACTTC.

J is TRBJ2-3 and V is TRBV5-1, with 8 bases aligning to TRBD2. Germline loops: CDR1 SGHRS, CDR2 YFSETQ. The CDR3 contains 14 residues. V shed 6 bases and J 0 bases; nucleotides not matched to a gene: 3. The CDR3 loop reads CASNLAGSTDTQYF. The CDR3 DNA sequence: TGCGCCAGCAACCTAGCGGGTAGCACAGATACGCAGTATTTT.

The rearrangement joins TRBV6-6 to TRBJ2-7; D is ambiguous. V gave up 0 bases and J gave up 1 base, with 7 bases separating them. There are 14 residues in the CDR3. Germline assignment: CDR1 MNHNY and CDR2 SVGAGI (reference sequence). The CDR3 is CASSYSGGSYEQYF. CDR3 DNA sequence: TGTGCCAGCAGTTACTCAGGCGGTTCCTACGAGCAGTACTTC.

This chain joins TRBV19 and TRBJ2-7; TRBD1 matches at 8 bases. J lost 7 bases, V lost 1 base, and 12 bases had no gene match. This CDR3 region has 16 residues. The germline V gene encodes CDR1 LNHDA and CDR2 SQIVND (reference sequence). DNA for the CDR3: TGTGCCAGTAGTATAGGCCCGGGACAGGACCTCCGGGAGCAGTACTTC. Its protein is CASSIGPGQDLREQYF.

The chain employs TRBV5-1 and TRBJ1-6, with TRBD1 identical over 9 bases. V gave up 4 bases and J gave up 11 bases; unmatched junction bases: 10. The CDR3 contains 15 residues. Germline values: CDR1 SGHRS, CDR2 YFSETQ. CDR3 nucleotides: TGCGCCAGCAGCCTGACCGCGGGACAGGGACCACCCCTCCACTTT. Protein sequence: CASSLTAGQGPPLHF.

The CDR3: CASSFSLEDSGNTIYF. The CDR3 nucleotides read TGTGCCAGCAGCTTCTCCCTAGAGGACTCTGGAAACACCATATATTTT. The rearrangement links TRBV7-9 to TRBJ1-3; the D is unclear. Trimming shortened V by 3 bases and J by 0 bases, and 12 bases separated the two germline ends. This CDR3 comprises 16 residues. The germline CDR1 and CDR2 sequences are SEHNR and FQNEAQ (reference sequence).

The table lists this clone with a few counts. V and J are TRBV27 and TRBJ2-1; D is perhaps TRBD2 (6 bases). Trimming shortened V by 3 bases and J by 9 bases, and 12 bases separated the two germline ends. Germline loops: CDR1 MNHEY, CDR2 SMNVEV (reference sequence). The CDR3 extends over 13 amino acids. The CDR3 here is CASSLGWGVEQFF. The CDR3 DNA reads as TGTGCCAGCAGTTTGGGGTGGGGGGTTGAGCAGTTCTTC.

The gene calls are TRBV6-1 and TRBJ2-1, with 7 positions matching TRBD1. CDR1 is MNHNS and CDR2 is SASEGT in the germline V gene. V dropped 6 bases and J dropped 5; count of bases not matched to a gene: 10. The CDR3 is 15 residues long. CDR3 bases: TGTGCCAGCAGGAAAAGGGGGACAGACCACAATGAGCAGTTCTTC. Its translation: CASRKRGTDHNEQFF.

J is TRBJ1-5 and V is TRBV1. TRBV1 has pseudogene status. The CDR3 runs to 15 residues. CDR3 coding DNA: TGCACCAGGCACTCGGCCCGACTACCAAATCAGCCCCAGCATTTT. Protein sequence: CTRHSARLPNQPQHF.

The sample holds a few counts of this clone. J is TRBJ2-7 and V is TRBV30, with unresolved D. Germline lookup yields CDR1 GTSNPN and CDR2 SVGIG (reference sequence). The CDR3 sequence is 10 residues long. Trimming cost V 4 bases and J 6 bases, with 7 bases left between them. The CDR3 sequence is CAWTVFEQYF. The DNA for the CDR3 is TGTGCCTGGACAGTTTTCGAGCAGTACTTC. Full variable domain (rest looked up from reference TRBV30 and TRBJ2-7): SQTIHQWPATLVQPVGSPLSLECTVEGTSNPNLYWYRQAAGRGLQLLFYSVGIGQISSEVPQNLSASRPQDRQFILSSKKLLLSDSGFYLCAWTVFEQYFGPGTRLTVT.

This sequence joins TRBV29-1 and TRBJ2-3; maybe TRBD2 (5 bases). CDR3 length: 12 amino acids. The germline V and J ends were trimmed by 4 bases and 2 bases, with 7 bases remaining between them. Germline V gene lookup returns CDR1 SQVTM and CDR2 ANQGSEA. The CDR3 sequence: CSVGGITDTQYF. The CDR3 DNA sequence: TGCAGCGTTGGAGGGATCACAGATACGCAGTATTTT.

This clone was counted at least ten times. This chain connects TRBV4-1 to TRBJ2-7; D not certain. Germline CDR1 reads MGHRA; CDR2 reads YSYEKL. The CDR3 spans 15 residues. V was pared by 4 bases and J by 3 bases, with 16 bases between. This CDR3 is CASSPHFRAGYEQYF. CDR3 nucleotides: TGCGCCAGCAGCCCCCATTTTAGAGCTGGCTACGAGCAGTACTTC.

The rearrangement uses TRBV7-2 and TRBJ2-5; TRBD1 aligns across 9 bases. This CDR3 is built from 14 residues. V was clipped by 4 bases and J by 3 bases; unmatched bases: 3. Per the germline V gene, CDR1 is SGHTA and CDR2 is FQGNSA. This chain's CDR3 is CASSSRTGEETQYF. The CDR3 DNA sequence: TGTGCCAGCAGCTCCCGGACAGGGGAAGAGACCCAGTACTTC.

DNA of the CDR3: TGTGCCAGCAGCCCCACGAGGAGGGGAGATAATTCACCCCTCCACTTT. Protein: CASSPTRRGDNSPLHF. This chain joins TRBV5-8 and TRBJ1-6; maybe TRBD1 (5 bases). V gave up 4 bases and J gave up 5 bases, with 16 bases separating them. Germline V CDR1 and CDR2: SGHTS, YDEGEE. The CDR3 is 16 residues long.

This clone was seen only once. The chain joins TRBV5-4 to TRBJ1-5, with 11 bases identical to TRBD1. J lost 2 bases, V lost 4 bases, and 5 bases had no gene match. Germline loops: CDR1 SGHNT, CDR2 YYREEE (reference sequence). The CDR3 is 16 residues long. The CDR3 reads CASSRTGGEGNQPQHF. As DNA, the CDR3 is TGTGCCAGCAGCCGGACAGGGGGCGAAGGCAATCAGCCCCAGCATTTT.

This chain uses TRBV27 with TRBJ2-1, with TRBD2 identical over 8 bases. This CDR3 has 16 amino acids. The trim removed 3 bases at V and 5 bases at J, leaving 9 bases unmatched. Germline V gene data show CDR1 as MNHEY and CDR2 as SMNVEV (reference sequence). Written as DNA, the CDR3 is TGTGCCAGCAGTTTTGGCCCCGGGACTAGGGACAATGAGCAGTTCTTC. Amino acid sequence: CASSFGPGTRDNEQFF.

The V gene is TRBV29-1, the J gene TRBJ2-1; a possible D gene is TRBD2 (5 bases). The V gene lost 4 bases and the J gene lost 10 bases, with 17 bases spanning the gap. This CDR3 is built from 13 residues. The V gene's germline CDR1 is SQVTM and CDR2 ANQGSEA. The CDR3: CSVVLAGPREQFF. The DNA for the CDR3 is TGCAGCGTTGTTCTCGCGGGCCCCCGAGAGCAGTTCTTC.

The rearrangement joins TRBV28 to TRBJ2-7, with 8 bases identical to TRBD2. The CDR3 totals 11 residues. The germline V gene encodes CDR1 MDHEN and CDR2 SYDVKM. The V segment lost 5 bases and the J segment 6 bases; nucleotides outside the gene matches: 0. The CDR3 reads CASSRGGEQYF. CDR3 sequence (DNA): TGTGCCAGCAGTCGGGGGGGCGAGCAGTACTTC.